The 30 T cell receptor beta chains presented below share a single source sample, sequenced in a study of T cells after yellow fever vaccination. Each CDR3 protein is one row after TCRdb ran MiXCR on the 5' RACE reads. The repertoire consists of hundreds of thousands of distinct CDR3 sequences, with 3.6% occurring once and the leading ten covering roughly a quarter. The specimen comprised PBMCs, sampled on the day of the yellow fever booster vaccination. The origin of the receptors is a man aged 18-30 years who received the YFV17D yellow fever vaccine.

This chain connects TRBV6-2 or TRBV6-3 to TRBJ1-1, with unresolved D. V lost 1 base and J 4 bases, leaving 13 bases between the germline ends. The CDR3 has 15 amino acids. Per the germline V gene, CDR1 is MNHEY and CDR2 is SVGEGT. The CDR3 DNA follows: TGTGCCAGCAGTTACTGGGCGGGAAGGAGCACTGAAGCTTTCTTT. This codes for CASSYWAGRSTEAFF.

CDR3 in amino acids: CASSQDQAATDTQYF. The DNA of the CDR3 is TGCGCCAGCAGCCAAGATCAGGCGGCAACAGATACGCAGTATTTT. The chain links TRBV4-3 to TRBJ2-3; D gene ambiguous. The V end was cut by 0 bases, the J end by 3 bases, with 10 bases between. Per the germline V gene, CDR1 is LGHNA and CDR2 is YSLEER. The CDR3 length is 15 residues.

This clonotype was seen a handful of times. The genes are TRBV7-9 and TRBJ2-1; 7 bases are shared with TRBD2. CDR1 and CDR2 from the germline V gene are SEHNR and FQNEAQ (reference sequence). Trimming cost V 5 bases and J 8 bases; bases outside gene matches: 30. The CDR3 length is 21 residues. The CDR3 coding sequence is TGTGCCAGCAGCCCTACTTGGGTTGTATCCAGCGGGGACCCTGTACAATATGAGCAGTTCTTC. Its protein is CASSPTWVVSSGDPVQYEQFF.

Many counts were recorded for this clonotype. V and J are TRBV4-1 and TRBJ2-2, with 12 bases lining up with TRBD2. The CDR3 contains 18 residues. The germline V gene encodes CDR1 MGHRA and CDR2 YSYEKL. The junction had 13 bases not matched to a gene; V was cut back by 4 bases and J by 7 bases. CDR3 loop: CASSPHGKTSGGGGELFF. The CDR3 DNA is TGCGCCAGCAGCCCGCATGGGAAGACTAGCGGGGGAGGCGGGGAGCTGTTTTTT.

This clonotype appeared many times. This chain joins TRBV6-5 and TRBJ2-2; D remains ambiguous. Deletions cut 5 bases from V and 5 bases from J, with 15 bases between. The CDR3 length is 15 residues. CDR1 and CDR2 from the germline V gene are MNHEY and SVGAGI. CDR3 residues: CASSEHLFRTGELFF. CDR3 sequence (DNA): TGTGCCAGCAGTGAGCATCTTTTTCGGACCGGGGAGCTGTTTTTT.

This clonotype was picked up a small number of times. The V gene is TRBV29-1, the J gene TRBJ2-3; possible D gene TRBD1, 6 bases. Germline V gene sequence: CDR1 SQVTM, CDR2 ANQGSEA. The CDR3 covers 13 residues. The V and J ends lost 7 bases and 4 bases respectively, with 15 bases between them. CDR3 sequence (DNA): TGCAGCGGGTCCAGGGGCCCCGCAGATACGCAGTATTTT. It specifies CSGSRGPADTQYF.

This clonotype was found many times. The chain employs TRBV6-5 and TRBJ2-1; tentative D call: TRBD2 (6 bases). Germline lookup yields CDR1 MNHEY and CDR2 SVGAGI. The CDR3 extends over 16 amino acids. Trimming pared 0 bases from V and 0 bases from J, leaving 9 bases between. The CDR3 DNA sequence: TGTGCCAGCAGTTACTCGGGGGGTTACTCCTACAATGAGCAGTTCTTC. This translates into CASSYSGGYSYNEQFF.

This clonotype has a handful of counts. The genes are TRBV4-3 and TRBJ1-3; D uncertain. From germline, CDR1 is LGHNA and CDR2 YSLEER. Trimming removed 4 bases from V and 4 bases from J, with 17 bases in between. The CDR3 runs to 16 residues. This CDR3 reads CASSRERTGSGNTIYF. CDR3 in DNA: TGCGCCAGCAGCCGGGAAAGGACGGGCTCGGGAAACACCATATATTTT.

This chain uses TRBV6-2 or TRBV6-3 with TRBJ2-1, with 11 nucleotides matching TRBD2. There are 16 residues in the CDR3. The V and J ends lost 7 bases and 4 bases, in that order; junction bases with no gene match: 9. Germline V gene sequence: CDR1 MNHEY, CDR2 SVGEGT. In nucleotides, the CDR3 is TGTGCCAGCACTTATACTAGCGGGGGACCTTACAATGAGCAGTTCTTC. Amino acids: CASTYTSGGPYNEQFF.

This clonotype has a count of ten or more. The CDR3 DNA reads as TGTGCCAGCAGCTTTCCGGGACAGGGGGACACCGGGGAGCTGTTTTTT. Protein: CASSFPGQGDTGELFF. The chain links TRBV7-3 to TRBJ2-2; TRBD1 aligns across 11 bases. Germline V gene data show CDR1 as SGHTA and CDR2 as FQGTGA. The CDR3 spans 16 residues. The junction had 3 bases not matched to a gene; V was cut back by 3 bases and J by 3 bases. The full variable domain, its missing parts supplied by reference TRBV7-3 and TRBJ2-2, is GAGVSQTPSNKVTEKGKYVELRCDPISGHTALYWYRQSLGQGPEFLIYFQGTGAADDSGLPNDRFFAVRPEGSVSTLKIQRTERGDSAVYLCASSFPGQGDTGELFFGEGSRLTVL.

The sample holds many counts of this clonotype. The chain is built from TRBV5-1 and TRBJ2-2, with no clear D. The V and J ends lost 2 bases and 5 bases respectively, with 10 bases between them. CDR1 is SGHRS, CDR2 YFSETQ, per germline. The CDR3 is 14 residues long. CDR3 sequence: CASSFSEGTGELFF. CDR3 in DNA: TGCGCCAGCAGCTTTTCTGAAGGGACCGGGGAGCTGTTTTTT.

This clonotype was detected many times. This chain links TRBV7-9 with TRBJ1-4; a weak D match, TRBD1 (6 bases). V shed 5 bases and J shed 4 bases, with 17 bases lying between them. The CDR3 runs to 16 residues. Germline V CDR1 and CDR2: SEHNR, FQNEAQ (reference sequence). CDR3 DNA: TGTGCCAGCAGCCGACTACCGACAGGTCTTAATGAAAAACTGTTTTTT. This sequence encodes CASSRLPTGLNEKLFF.

This clonotype was found many times. The chain combines TRBV7-8 with TRBJ2-3; 10 positions match TRBD2. Germline V gene sequence: CDR1 SGHVS, CDR2 FQNEAQ. The trim removed 5 bases at V and 0 bases at J, leaving 8 bases unmatched. The CDR3 consists of 17 residues. The CDR3 DNA reads as TGTGCCAGCAGCCCTTCCTTAGCGGGGGGAAGCACAGATACGCAGTATTTT. Translation gives CASSPSLAGGSTDTQYF.

A few counts support this clonotype. V gene TRBV7-8 combines with J gene TRBJ1-3; no clear D gene. Trimming took off 3 bases at V and 0 bases at J, with 15 bases between the two ends. The length of the CDR3 is 17 residues. From germline, CDR1 is SGHVS and CDR2 FQNEAQ. CDR3 region: CASSFRGGAGSGNTIYF. CDR3 DNA: TGTGCCAGCAGCTTTCGAGGCGGAGCAGGCTCTGGAAACACCATATATTTT.

This clonotype was detected ten times or more. This chain joins TRBV12-3 or TRBV12-4 and TRBJ2-5; possible D gene TRBD2, 5 bases. This CDR3 is built from 13 residues. Trimming shortened V by 4 bases and J by 5 bases, and 11 bases separated the two germline ends. The CDR3 loop reads CASSSADGETQYF. In nucleotides, the CDR3 is TGTGCCAGCAGTTCAGCGGACGGTGAGACCCAGTACTTC.

The chain has TRBV6-5 and TRBJ1-2, with 8 bases identical to TRBD1. The CDR3 spans 14 residues. Germline V CDR1 and CDR2: MNHEY, SVGAGI. The V segment lost 2 bases and the J segment 4 bases; nucleotides outside the gene matches: 3. CDR3 in DNA: TGTGCCAGCAGTTACGTTACAGGGGGCTATGGCTACACCTTC. Translation: CASSYVTGGYGYTF.

This clonotype was detected ten times or more. The chain combines TRBV5-4 with TRBJ2-5; D uncertain. The germline gives CDR1 SGHNT, CDR2 YYREEE (reference sequence). The CDR3 is 13 residues long. V lost 4 bases and J 4 bases, leaving 11 bases between the germline ends. The CDR3 loop is CASSPTPAETQYF. The CDR3 coding sequence is TGTGCCAGCAGCCCAACCCCGGCAGAGACCCAGTACTTC. Drawing the rest from reference TRBV5-4 and TRBJ2-5, the complete variable domain is ETGVTQSPTHLIKTRGQQVTLRCSSQSGHNTVSWYQQALGQGPQFIFQYYREEENGRGNFPPRFSGLQFPNYSSELNVNALELDDSALYLCASSPTPAETQYFGPGTRLLVL.

The sample holds many counts of this clonotype. The gene calls are TRBV30 and TRBJ2-2; D perhaps matches TRBD2 (7 bases). This CDR3 contains 15 residues. The germline CDR1 and CDR2 sequences are GTSNPN and SVGIG (reference sequence). The germline V and J ends were trimmed by 2 bases and 5 bases, with 15 bases remaining between them. The CDR3 coding sequence is TGTGCCTGGAGTCGGCGGGGGCGAAGAACCGGGGAGCTGTTTTTT. Protein product: CAWSRRGRRTGELFF.

The chain is built from TRBV4-1 and TRBJ1-2; D ambiguous. The CDR3 is 15 residues long. The germline gives CDR1 MGHRA, CDR2 YSYEKL. Trimming stripped 4 bases from V and 1 base from J, with 13 bases between. The CDR3 DNA sequence: TGCGCCAGCAGCCCAGGTCCATTTCGTAACTATGGCTACACCTTC. It encodes CASSPGPFRNYGYTF.

The rearrangement links TRBV29-1 to TRBJ2-7; 10 bases map to TRBD1. Trimming cost V 6 bases and J 4 bases; bases outside gene matches: 9. The CDR3 has 14 residues. Germline V gene data show CDR1 as SQVTM and CDR2 as ANQGSEA. CDR3 in DNA: TGCAGCGTCTACGCCGGGACAGGGGAGTACGAGCAGTACTTC. This gives the protein CSVYAGTGEYEQYF.

The rearrangement uses TRBV12-5 and TRBJ1-1; D is uncertain. This CDR3 has 13 amino acids. Germline CDR1 LGHNT, CDR2 FRNRAP. V was pared by 1 base and J by 5 bases, with 8 bases between. This CDR3 is CASGLESRTEAFF. In DNA form, the CDR3 reads TGTGCTAGTGGTTTGGAGTCCCGGACTGAAGCTTTCTTT.

This clonotype has ten or more counts. The chain is built from TRBV27 and TRBJ2-5; D perhaps matches TRBD1 (5 bases). The germline CDR1 and CDR2 sequences are MNHEY and SMNVEV (reference sequence). The CDR3 loop spans 10 amino acids. V lost 7 bases to trimming and J lost 5 bases, with 5 bases between them. CDR3 coding DNA: TGTGCCAGCAAGGGGGAGACCCAGTACTTC. Its translation: CASKGETQYF.

In its sample, this clonotype was seen many times. V and J are TRBV12-3 or TRBV12-4 and TRBJ2-5, with D perhaps TRBD1 (7 bases). With 1 base removed from V and 0 bases from J, the gap between germline ends came to 15 bases. CDR3 length: 17 amino acids. The CDR3 loop reads CASSLGWGRGDQETQYF. CDR3 coding DNA: TGTGCCAGCAGTTTAGGCTGGGGCAGGGGGGACCAAGAGACCCAGTACTTC.

This clonotype has ten or more counts. J is TRBJ2-5 and V is TRBV10-3; TRBD2 matches at 8 bases. The CDR3 sequence is 15 residues long. CDR1 and CDR2 (germline): ENHRY, SYGVKD. J was trimmed by 5 bases and V by 3 bases; bases with no gene match: 8. This CDR3 reads CAISDGGGSLETQYF. The DNA for the CDR3 is TGTGCCATCAGTGACGGCGGGGGGAGTTTGGAGACCCAGTACTTC.

In this sample, this clonotype turned up many times. J is TRBJ2-3 and V is TRBV7-6; 8 nucleotides match TRBD2. The CDR3 runs to 14 residues. Germline CDR1 reads SGHVS; CDR2 reads FNYEAQ. Unmatched junction bases numbered 12, after V lost 5 bases and J lost 11 bases. CDR3 region: CASSPLGSGVGQYF. CDR3 coding DNA: TGTGCCAGCAGCCCCTTGGGTAGCGGGGTTGGGCAGTATTTT.

This clonotype was detected ten times or more. The J gene is TRBJ1-5, the V gene TRBV6-2 or TRBV6-3; 7 bases map to TRBD1. The CDR3 consists of 14 residues. Per germline, CDR1 MNHEY and CDR2 SVGEGT. Losses at the gene ends were 6 bases for V and 1 base for J; bases not matched to a gene: 3. The CDR3: CASRRQGSNQPQHF. The CDR3 nucleotides are TGTGCCAGCAGACGACAGGGAAGCAATCAGCCCCAGCATTTT.

The chain joins TRBV11-2 to TRBJ2-4; D may match TRBD1 or TRBD2 (5 bases each). The CDR3 is made up of 15 amino acids. Looked up from germline, CDR1 is SGHAT and CDR2 is FQNNGV. Trimming removed 1 base at V and 6 bases at J, with 13 bases between. The CDR3 protein is CASSLALDRVNIQYF. The CDR3 nucleotides are TGTGCCAGCAGCTTAGCACTAGACAGAGTAAACATTCAGTACTTC.

At least ten counts were recorded for this clonotype. The chain uses TRBV5-1 and TRBJ1-1; D is possibly TRBD1 (5 bases). The CDR3 runs 15 residues. V lost 0 bases to trimming and J lost 4 bases, with 13 bases between them. CDR1 is SGHRS, CDR2 YFSETQ, per germline. The CDR3 is CASSLAGTRPTEAFF. In DNA form, the CDR3 reads TGCGCCAGCAGCTTGGCCGGGACGCGGCCCACTGAAGCTTTCTTT.

This clonotype came up a few times. At one boundary the junction diverges from the germline segment, which might be a read error. The chain couples TRBV20-1 to TRBJ2-3, with 10 bases identical to TRBD2. The CDR3 spans 14 residues. Germline loops: CDR1 DFQATT, CDR2 SNEGSKA (reference sequence). In nucleotides, the CDR3 is TGCAGTCCTAGAGTCAGCGGGGGGGCTGATACGCAGTATTTT. This gives the protein CSPRVSGGADTQYF.

This clonotype showed up just a few times. The chain combines TRBV4-2 with TRBJ1-2; tentatively, D is TRBD1 (5 bases). The CDR3 is 13 residues long. Trimming shortened V by 4 bases and J by 4 bases, and 10 bases separated the two germline ends. Germline V gene sequence: CDR1 LGHNA, CDR2 YNFKEQ. CDR3 sequence (DNA): TGTGCCAGCAGCCCCGAAGACAGCTATGGCTACACCTTC. Encoded protein: CASSPEDSYGYTF.